This record concerns one T cell receptor (beta chain) sequence. This sample is part of a study of early T cells in non-severe SARS-CoV-2 infection. Overall study: Chains were unpaired, as sequencing was done on bulk RNA from unsorted whole blood.

The V and J ends lost 2 bases and 7 bases respectively, with 14 bases between them. This CDR3 has 14 amino acids. Germline CDR1 reads SEHNR; CDR2 reads FQNEAQ (reference sequence). Unique molecular identifiers (one per individual cDNA molecule) were attached. TCRdb ran MiXCR on the 5' RACE reads and lists one entry per CDR3 protein. This sample has just over 60,000 distinct CDR3 sequences; about 9.3% occur once, and the top ten carry about 1.3%. The sample consisted of whole blood. This TCR came from an adult who was a healthcare worker with PCR-confirmed SARS-CoV-2 infection or an uninfected control (not recorded which). This rearrangement joins TRBV7-9 to TRBJ1-1; D is unresolved. The CDR3 DNA is TGTGCCAGCAGCTTAAGAGGGCCTCGGGGTGAAGCTTTCTTT. Translated, it gives CASSLRGPRGEAFF.